This TCR beta chain was captured in a study of radiotherapy plus CTLA-4 blockade in lung cancer. Background on the study: An objective response was seen in about a sixth of patients, and disease control in roughly 28%. Study-wide findings and caveats: Peripheral blood showed expansion of tumor-derived TCR clones after radiotherapy and ipilimumab.

This table comes from immunoSEQ multiplex PCR, and its TCRdb copy is limited to in-frame clones, with some not included. The sample records 51,000 or so clones, around nine tenths being singletons. The CDR3 spans 16 residues. Germline-derived CDR1 and CDR2 are SGDLS and YYNGEE. To note about this clone: Antigen unknown.

This specimen was peripheral blood, taken from a patient treated with radiotherapy plus ipilimumab. This rearrangement joins TRBV9 to TRBJ2-5; 7 nucleotides line up with TRBD2. The J call is in doubt because the DNA end fits TRBJ2-7 better. This TCR derives from a human donor with non-small cell lung cancer whose response to radiotherapy plus ipilimumab could not be evaluated. The CDR3 DNA reads TGTGCCAGCAGCGTAGGAGTCGGGGGGAGCTCCTACGAGCAGTACTTC. It is translated as CASSVGVGGSSYEQYF.